This record covers a single T cell receptor beta chain. These data belong to a study of blood T cell repertoires in COVID-19. The data were produced by immunoSEQ multiplex PCR, yet TCRdb's version contains in-frame clones alone and is incomplete. This sample carries almost 400,000 clones, 80% to 90% of them seen once, and the ten largest clones take 2% to 2.5%. The CDR3 totals 14 residues. From germline, CDR1 is LNHNV and CDR2 YYDKDF (reference sequence). Between the trimmed V and J ends, which lost 3 bases and 2 bases, there was a span of 11 bases. The receptor was isolated from a woman aged 55 to 70 with COVID-19, enrolled during active disease. The sample taken for sequencing was peripheral blood. The chain combines TRBV15 with TRBJ2-7; tentatively, D is TRBD2 (5 bases). CDR3 in amino acids: CATSRGESTYEQYF. The CDR3 DNA reads TGTGCCACCAGCAGGGGAGAAAGCACCTACGAGCAGTACTTC.